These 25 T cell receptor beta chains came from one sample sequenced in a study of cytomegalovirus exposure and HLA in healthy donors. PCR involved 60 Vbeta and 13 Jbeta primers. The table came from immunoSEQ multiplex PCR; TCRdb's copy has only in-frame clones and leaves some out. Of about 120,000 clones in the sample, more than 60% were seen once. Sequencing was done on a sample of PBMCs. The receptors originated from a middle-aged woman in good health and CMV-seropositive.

The chain's CDR3 is CAIASRTGNVGYTF. In DNA, the CDR3 is TGTGCCATCGCGTCCCGGACAGGGAATGTTGGCTACACCTTC. The chain couples TRBV6-1 to TRBJ1-2, with 8 positions matching TRBD1. Per germline, CDR1 MNHNS and CDR2 SASEGT. The trim removed 10 bases at V and 7 bases at J, leaving 14 bases unmatched. CDR3 length equals 14 residues.

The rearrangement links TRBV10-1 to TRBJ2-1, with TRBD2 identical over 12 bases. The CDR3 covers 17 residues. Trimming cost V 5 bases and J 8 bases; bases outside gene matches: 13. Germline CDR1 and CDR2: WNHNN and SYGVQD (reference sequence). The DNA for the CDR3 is TGCGCCAGCAGTACGGCCGGGACTAGCGGGCTCCCGCATGAGCAGTTCTTC. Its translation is CASSTAGTSGLPHEQFF.

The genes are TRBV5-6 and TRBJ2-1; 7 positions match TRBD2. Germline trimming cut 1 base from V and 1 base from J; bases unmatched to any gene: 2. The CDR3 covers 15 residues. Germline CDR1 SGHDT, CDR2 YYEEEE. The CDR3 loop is CASSLSRESYNEQFF. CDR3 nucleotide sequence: TGTGCCAGCAGCTTGTCGCGGGAGTCCTACAATGAGCAGTTCTTC.

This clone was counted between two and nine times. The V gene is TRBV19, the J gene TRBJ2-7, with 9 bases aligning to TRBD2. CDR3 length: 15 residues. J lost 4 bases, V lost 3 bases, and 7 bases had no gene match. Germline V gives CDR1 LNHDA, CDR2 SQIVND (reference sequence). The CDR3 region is CASSIPGLARYEQYF. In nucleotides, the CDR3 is TGTGCCAGTAGTATCCCCGGACTAGCGCGATACGAGCAGTACTTC.

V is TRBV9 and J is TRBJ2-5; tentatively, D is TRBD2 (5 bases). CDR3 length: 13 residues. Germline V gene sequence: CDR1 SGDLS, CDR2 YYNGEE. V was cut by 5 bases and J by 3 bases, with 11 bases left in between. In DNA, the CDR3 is TGTGCCAGCAGTCGAACTAGAAAAGAGACCCAGTACTTC. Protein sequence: CASSRTRKETQYF.

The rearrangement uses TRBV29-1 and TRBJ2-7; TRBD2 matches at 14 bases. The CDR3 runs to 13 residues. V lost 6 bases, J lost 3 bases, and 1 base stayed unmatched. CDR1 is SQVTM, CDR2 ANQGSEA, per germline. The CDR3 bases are TGCAGCGTCGGGACTAGCGGGAGCTACGAGCAGTACTTC. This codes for CSVGTSGSYEQYF.

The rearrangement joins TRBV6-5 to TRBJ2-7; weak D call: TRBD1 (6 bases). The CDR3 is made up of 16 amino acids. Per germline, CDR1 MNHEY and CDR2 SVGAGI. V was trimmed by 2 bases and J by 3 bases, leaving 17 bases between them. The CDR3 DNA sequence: TGTGCCAGCAGTTACGGGTCGACAGGCTCACACTACGAGCAGTACTTC. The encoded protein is CASSYGSTGSHYEQYF.

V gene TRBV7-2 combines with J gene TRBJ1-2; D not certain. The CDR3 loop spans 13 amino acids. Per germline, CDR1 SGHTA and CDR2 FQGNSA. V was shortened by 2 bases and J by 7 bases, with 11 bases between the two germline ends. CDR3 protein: CASSLSEGTGYTF. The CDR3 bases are TGTGCCAGCAGCTTATCCGAGGGTACTGGCTACACCTTC.

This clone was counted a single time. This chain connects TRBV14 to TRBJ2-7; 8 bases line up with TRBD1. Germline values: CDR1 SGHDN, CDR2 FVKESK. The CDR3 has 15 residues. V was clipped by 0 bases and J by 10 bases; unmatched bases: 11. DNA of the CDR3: TGTGCCAGCAGCCAAGAAACTGGGACAGGAGGGACTCAGTACTTC. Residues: CASSQETGTGGTQYF.

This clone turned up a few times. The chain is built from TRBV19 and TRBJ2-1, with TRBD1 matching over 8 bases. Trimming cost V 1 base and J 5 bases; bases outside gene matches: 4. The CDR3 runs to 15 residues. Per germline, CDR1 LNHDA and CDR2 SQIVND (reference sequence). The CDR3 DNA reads TGTGCCAGTAGTATAGGGACAGGGATTAACAATGAGCAGTTCTTC. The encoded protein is CASSIGTGINNEQFF.

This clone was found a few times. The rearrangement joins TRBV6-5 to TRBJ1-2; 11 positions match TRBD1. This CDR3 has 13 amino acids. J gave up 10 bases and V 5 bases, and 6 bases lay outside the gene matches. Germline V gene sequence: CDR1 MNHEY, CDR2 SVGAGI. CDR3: CASSGGQGGFYTF. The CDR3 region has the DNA TGTGCCAGCAGTGGGGGACAGGGGGGTTTCTACACCTTC.

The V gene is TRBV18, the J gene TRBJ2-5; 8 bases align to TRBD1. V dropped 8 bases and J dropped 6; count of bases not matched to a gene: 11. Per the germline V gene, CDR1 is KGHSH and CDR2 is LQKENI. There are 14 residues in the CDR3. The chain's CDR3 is CASTLGQVGQTQYF. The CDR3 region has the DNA TGTGCCAGCACGCTGGGACAGGTTGGGCAGACCCAGTACTTC.

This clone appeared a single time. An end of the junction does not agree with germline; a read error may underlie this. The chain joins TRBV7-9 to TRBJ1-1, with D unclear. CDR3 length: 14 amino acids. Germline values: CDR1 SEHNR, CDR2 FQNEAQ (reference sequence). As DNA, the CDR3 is TGTTCCAGCAGCTTAGAAGGAGGGAACACTGAAGCTTTCTTT. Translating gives CSSSLEGGNTEAFF.

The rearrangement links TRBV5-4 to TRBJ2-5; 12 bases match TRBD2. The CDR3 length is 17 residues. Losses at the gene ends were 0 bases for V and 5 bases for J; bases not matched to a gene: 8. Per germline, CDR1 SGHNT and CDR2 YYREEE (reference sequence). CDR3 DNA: TGTGCCAGCAGCTTGGCCCCTAGCGGGGGGGCGGGGGAGACCCAGTACTTC. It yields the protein CASSLAPSGGAGETQYF.

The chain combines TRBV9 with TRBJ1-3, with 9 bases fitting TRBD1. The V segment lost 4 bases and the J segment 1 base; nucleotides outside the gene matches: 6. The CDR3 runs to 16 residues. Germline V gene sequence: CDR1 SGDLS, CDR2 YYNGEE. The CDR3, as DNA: TGTGCCAGCAGCTACACAGGGGGCCCTTCTGGAAACACCATATATTTT. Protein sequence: CASSYTGGPSGNTIYF.

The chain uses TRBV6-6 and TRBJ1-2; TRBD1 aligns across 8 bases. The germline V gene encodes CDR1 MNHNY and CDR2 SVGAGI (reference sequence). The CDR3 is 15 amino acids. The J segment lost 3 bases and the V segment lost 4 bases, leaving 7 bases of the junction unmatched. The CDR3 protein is CASSFSDRVDYGYTF. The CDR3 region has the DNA TGTGCCAGCAGTTTCTCGGACAGGGTTGACTATGGCTACACCTTC.

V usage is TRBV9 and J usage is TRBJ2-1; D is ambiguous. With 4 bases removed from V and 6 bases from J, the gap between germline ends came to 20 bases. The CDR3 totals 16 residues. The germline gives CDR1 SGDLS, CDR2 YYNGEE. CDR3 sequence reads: CASSLRGDRKSNEQFF. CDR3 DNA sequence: TGTGCCAGCAGCCTCCGCGGAGACCGTAAATCCAATGAGCAGTTCTTC.

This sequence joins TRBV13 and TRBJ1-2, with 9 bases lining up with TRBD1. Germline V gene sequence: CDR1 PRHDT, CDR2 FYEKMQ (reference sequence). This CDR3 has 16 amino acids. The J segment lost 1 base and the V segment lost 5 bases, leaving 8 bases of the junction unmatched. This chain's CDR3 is CASSRRDRADNYGYTF. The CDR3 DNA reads TGTGCCAGCAGCCGGAGGGACAGGGCGGATAACTATGGCTACACCTTC. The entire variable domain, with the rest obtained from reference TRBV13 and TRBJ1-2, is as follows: AAGVIQSPRHLIKEKRETATLKCYPIPRHDTVYWYQQGPGQDPQFLISFYEKMQSDKGSIPDRFSAQQFSDYHSELNMSSLELGDSALYFCASSRRDRADNYGYTFGSGTRLTVV.

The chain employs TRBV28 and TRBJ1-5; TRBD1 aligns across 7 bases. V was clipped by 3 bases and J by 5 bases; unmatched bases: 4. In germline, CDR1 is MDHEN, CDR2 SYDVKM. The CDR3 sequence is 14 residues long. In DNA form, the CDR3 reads TGTGCCAGCAGTTTGAGCAGGGGGGATCAGCCCCAGCATTTT. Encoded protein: CASSLSRGDQPQHF.

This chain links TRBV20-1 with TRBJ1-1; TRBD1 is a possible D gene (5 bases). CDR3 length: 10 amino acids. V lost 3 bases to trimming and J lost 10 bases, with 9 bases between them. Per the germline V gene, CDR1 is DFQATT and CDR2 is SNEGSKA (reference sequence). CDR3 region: CSAREGRAFF. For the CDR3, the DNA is TGCAGTGCTAGGGAGGGGAGAGCTTTCTTT.

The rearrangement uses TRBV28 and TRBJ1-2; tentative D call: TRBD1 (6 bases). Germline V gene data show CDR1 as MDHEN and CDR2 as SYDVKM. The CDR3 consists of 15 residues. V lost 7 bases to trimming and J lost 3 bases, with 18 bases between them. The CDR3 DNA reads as TGTGCCAGCAACCATGGGGGGGGCGCTTACTATGGCTACACCTTC. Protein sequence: CASNHGGGAYYGYTF.

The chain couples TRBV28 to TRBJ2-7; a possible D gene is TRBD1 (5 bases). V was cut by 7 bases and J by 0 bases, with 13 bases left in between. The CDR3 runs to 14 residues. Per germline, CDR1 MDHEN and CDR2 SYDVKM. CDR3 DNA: TGTGCCAGCATCAGTATCGACAGCTCCTACGAGCAGTACTTC. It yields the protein CASISIDSSYEQYF.

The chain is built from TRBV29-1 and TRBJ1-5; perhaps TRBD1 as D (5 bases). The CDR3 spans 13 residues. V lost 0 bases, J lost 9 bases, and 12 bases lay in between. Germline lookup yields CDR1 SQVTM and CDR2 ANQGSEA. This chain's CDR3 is CSVEEEAGGPQHF. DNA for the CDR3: TGCAGCGTTGAAGAAGAGGCGGGGGGGCCCCAGCATTTT.

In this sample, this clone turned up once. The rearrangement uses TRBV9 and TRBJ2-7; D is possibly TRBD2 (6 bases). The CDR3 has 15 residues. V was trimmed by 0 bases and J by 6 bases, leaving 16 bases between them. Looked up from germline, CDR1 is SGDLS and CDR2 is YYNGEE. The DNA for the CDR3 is TGTGCCAGCAGCGTAGGTGGAGGGACCCTTGGCGAGCAGTACTTC. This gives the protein CASSVGGGTLGEQYF.

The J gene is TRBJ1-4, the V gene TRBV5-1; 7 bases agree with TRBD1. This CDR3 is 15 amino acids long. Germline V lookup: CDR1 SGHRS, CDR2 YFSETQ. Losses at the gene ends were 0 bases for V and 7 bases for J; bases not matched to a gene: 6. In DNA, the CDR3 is TGCGCCAGCAGCTTGGATGGGGACAGCCCTGAAAAACTGTTTTTT. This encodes CASSLDGDSPEKLFF.